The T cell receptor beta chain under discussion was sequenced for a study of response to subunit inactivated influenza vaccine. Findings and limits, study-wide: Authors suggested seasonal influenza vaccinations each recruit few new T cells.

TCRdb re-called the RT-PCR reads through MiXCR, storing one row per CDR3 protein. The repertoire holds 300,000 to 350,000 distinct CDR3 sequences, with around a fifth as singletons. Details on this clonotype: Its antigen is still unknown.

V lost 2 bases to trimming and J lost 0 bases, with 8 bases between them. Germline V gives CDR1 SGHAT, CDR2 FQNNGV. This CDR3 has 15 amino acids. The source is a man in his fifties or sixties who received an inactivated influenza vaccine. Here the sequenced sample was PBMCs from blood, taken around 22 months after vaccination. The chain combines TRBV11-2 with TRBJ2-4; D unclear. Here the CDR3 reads CASSLRTVAKNIQYF. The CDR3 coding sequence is TGTGCCAGCAGCTTAAGGACGGTAGCCAAAAACATTCAGTACTTC.